The rows below give T cell receptor beta chains drawn from one sample of a study of CD8 T cells in ankylosing spondylitis. TCRdb ran MiXCR on the 5' RACE reads and lists one entry per CDR3 protein. The profile shows 100,000 to 150,000 distinct CDR3 sequences, around 9% of them singletons. The sample comprised blood, either unsorted or a sorted T cell fraction (not recorded which). These receptor sequences come from a male donor with ankylosing spondylitis or in good health (not recorded which). The CDR3 runs from the conserved cysteine through the conserved F or W.

j_call v_call cdr3_aa
TRBJ2-1 TRBV20-1 CSARDPQAQTHNEQFF
TRBJ2-3 TRBV7-9 CASSLRGSADTQYF
TRBJ2-7 TRBV4-1 CASSQGTGKNGYEQYF
TRBJ2-7 TRBV7-2 CASSARTTRSEQYF
TRBJ2-3 TRBV5-1 CASSFGVTDTQYF
TRBJ2-7 TRBV12-3/TRBV12-4 CARAYVRVKDEQYF
TRBJ2-7 TRBV12-3/TRBV12-4 CASSLQEGGLYEQYF
TRBJ2-3 TRBV7-2 CASSPGAQGATDTQYF
TRBJ2-1 TRBV20-1 CSARDSGRADNEQFF
TRBJ2-1 TRBV6-5 CASSYGVRVASVNEQFF
TRBJ1-5 TRBV20-1 CSARGGGLGSVQPQHF
TRBJ2-1 TRBV7-3 CASSPRGRRASGRSNEQFF
TRBJ1-5 TRBV9 CASSESDVSNQPQHF
TRBJ2-1 TRBV5-6 CASSLAASGGYSGEQFF
TRBJ1-3 TRBV7-9 CASSWQGASGNTIYF